This T cell receptor (beta chain) was found in a study of T-cell memory formation after mild COVID-19 (dated by TCRdb to the early 2020s). With respect to the entire study: TCR sequence clusters from the two donors were largely donor specific. In a couple of donors, T-cell clones that expanded and contracted after mild COVID-19 were tracked by sequencing TCRalpha and TCRbeta repertoires over time. Two young, previously healthy adult volunteers, one female and one male, were included in the cohort.

Ficoll-Paque density gradient centrifugation was used to isolate PBMCs. From the germline V gene, CDR1 is MNHEY and CDR2 is SVGAGI. From cysteine to phenylalanine, the CDR3 is 16 amino acids long. This entry keeps only the CDR3 DNA: 48 bases, framed from base 1. The junction shows trimming of 0 bases on V and 0 bases on J, plus 11 bases between the germline ends. Sequenced using an Illumina NovaSeq 6000. Using 5'RACE with constant-segment primers, TCRalpha and TCRbeta cDNA libraries were constructed, with sample barcodes and unique molecular identifiers added in the process. Trizol reagent was used to extract RNA from every sample. Libraries were amplified in two PCR steps, with a second sample barcode and Illumina TruSeq adapters added in the second step. Libraries were sequenced on an Illumina NovaSeq with 2 x 150 bp paired-end reads. As for how the authors treated the data: With migec v1.2.7, reads were demultiplexed and then collapsed into UMI-guided consensus sequences. With mixcr v2.1.11, UMI consensuses were aligned to TRA and TRB V and J templates and assembled into clonotypes. Clonotypes were classified as expanded or contracted when called significant by both edgeR and NoisET, with noise models trained on biological replicates. For edgeR calls, the cutoffs were a false discovery rate-adjusted p below 0.01 and a log2 fold-change threshold of 1. As an exploratory analysis of dynamics, max-normalized trajectories of the 1000 most abundant clonotypes were examined with PCA combined with hierarchical clustering. Separately sequenced CD4+ and CD8+ repertoires were used to assign a CD4 or CD8 phenotype to each responding clone. In TCRdb, the public reads were trimmed at Q25 with fastp and aligned with MiXCR, with productive beta chains retained. Rows with a matching CDR3 protein are joined into one entry that keeps the most common DNA and genes. TCRdb's processing, not the authors', yielded these V and J calls. The sample data list roughly 450,000 distinct CDR3 sequences, and roughly 20% of these were observed just once. 10% to 15% of the sample is taken by the ten largest.

The study at large found these results: Balanced CD4/CD8 phenotypes were observed for clones contracting from day 15 to 85, whereas a bias towards CD4+ was observed for a second wave of clones expanding from day 15 to 37. The second-wave clones that peaked on day 37 were not confirmed to be SARS-CoV-2 specific. The study covered only a couple of mild cases, and larger cohorts including severe cases with pre-infection samples were considered necessary. Contracting CD4+ clones turned up mainly in the CM and EM memory subsets, whereas EMRA was where CD8+ clones were enriched. Some responding clones were found in pre-infection memory, which suggests that pre-existing cross-reactive memory T cells took part in the SARS-CoV-2 response.

Turning to this clonotype: No antigen is known for it. Base qualities are missing; no much larger clone stands one base away.

The chain couples TRBV6-5 to TRBJ1-1, with the D gene call left open. The sample taken for sequencing was PBMCs or a T cell subset sorted from them (not recorded which). This clonotype was obtained from an adult woman who had mild COVID-19 (a few samples of this study predate the infection). The sample titles of this study are shuffled in the database, so cell type and time point are left out; the donor was told from shared clones. The CDR3 in this case is CASSYSSTRVNTEAFF. Here is the DNA: TGTGCCAGCAGTTACTCGTCCACAAGAGTGAACACTGAAGCTTTCTTT.